This T cell receptor (beta chain) was documented in a study of OX40 agonist ivuxolimab in advanced cancers. V lost 2 bases and J lost 7, with 12 bases in between. The CDR3 totals 14 residues. Germline CDR1 SGDLS, CDR2 YYNGEE. The protocol was immunoSEQ multiplex PCR, while the TCRdb copy is restricted to in-frame clones and leaves out a portion. Of about 42,000 clones in the sample, roughly four fifths were seen once. This clone was observed a single time. This TCR came from an adult with an advanced solid tumor such as melanoma, head and neck, liver or kidney cancer. This chain uses TRBV9 with TRBJ2-2, with unresolved D. The sample consisted of CD4+ or CD8+ T cells sorted from blood, taken in a trial of the OX40 agonist ivuxolimab. As DNA, the CDR3 is TGTGCCAGCAGCGTCGGGCTTACTGACGGGGAGCTGTTTTTT. Its translation: CASSVGLTDGELFF. The variable domain in full, completed from reference TRBV9 and TRBJ2-2, reads DSGVTQTPKHLITATGQRVTLRCSPRSGDLSVYWYQQSLDQGLQFLIQYYNGEERAKGNILERFSAQQFPDLHSELNLSSLELGDSALYFCASSVGLTDGELFFGEGSRLTVL.